This TCR beta chain was recorded in a study of Ad26.COV2.S vaccination and SARS-CoV-2 variants. Data came from immunoSEQ multiplex PCR; TCRdb stores just in-frame clones and leaves some out. The sample shows some 180,000 clones, roughly 87% of them seen only once. The CDR3 is 16 amino acids. Trimming cost V 2 bases and J 5 bases, with 16 bases left between them. The germline V gene has CDR1 SGHTA and CDR2 FQGTGA. General study results and limits: Spike-specific responses of CD8+ and CD4+ T cells were reported to display substantial breadth after vaccination. Vaccinated individuals (as opposed to placebo recipients) had higher spike-specific TCR breadth.

The count of this clone is one. Its target is unknown. The material was peripheral blood, obtained after recovery from COVID-19. The genes are TRBV7-3 and TRBJ2-1, with a tentative D call TRBD1 (6 bases). The sequence was obtained from a human donor who had recovered from COVID-19. CDR3 bases: TGTGCCAGCAGCTTACGGCAGGGGTTGGGGGACAATGAGCAGTTCTTC. Translation: CASSLRQGLGDNEQFF.